The T cell receptor (beta chain) described here comes from a study of blood T cell repertoires in COVID-19. Across the whole study: Acute and convalescent COVID-19 samples came from the United States, Italy and Spain. PBMCs, B-cell-depleted T cells, or T cells provided the cDNA or gDNA that made up the material.

In the study's own analysis: Amplification of reference gene primers provided the estimated nucleated cell counts. The data were produced by immunoSEQ multiplex PCR, yet TCRdb's version contains in-frame clones alone and is incomplete. Clonal size and the V and J genes are those of that table, whereas D and trimming came from the DNA. The sample lists 180,000 or so clones; 87% were seen once. This clone was seen just once. The germline gives CDR1 LNHNV, CDR2 YYDKDF (reference sequence). The CDR3 is 15 residues long. V was clipped by 0 bases and J by 4 bases; unmatched bases: 5. The sample was peripheral blood. This chain uses TRBV15 with TRBJ1-1; 7 bases agree with TRBD1. The source of this sequence is a man in his forties with active or convalescent COVID-19. DNA of the CDR3: TGTGCCACCAGCAGAGATATACACAGGGGCACTGAAGCTTTCTTT. Protein: CATSRDIHRGTEAFF.